This T cell receptor (beta chain) came from a study of T cells in Graves' hyperthyroidism and ophthalmopathy. Trimming left V 6 bases short and J 2 bases short, with 10 bases between. Looked up from germline, CDR1 is DFQATT and CDR2 is SNEGSKA (reference sequence). The CDR3 has 12 amino acids. It was uncontrolled infection, other autoimmune disease, pregnancy or lactation that excluded patients. The TCR beta CDR3 regions underwent amplification using RNA transcripts as the source. A first-round RT-PCR of the TCR CDR3 used the HTBI primer set. MiXCR, applied by TCRdb to the multiplex PCR reads, yields one record per CDR3 protein. The sample holds a few hundred thousand distinct CDR3 sequences; about 14% are singletons and the top ten take almost 6%.

The receptor was isolated from a woman aged 25 to 39 with Graves' hyperthyroidism that later progressed to Graves' ophthalmopathy. The chain recombines TRBV20-1 with TRBJ2-5, with D hard to call. Sequencing was carried out using blood. Written as DNA, the CDR3 is TGCAGTGCCGAACCCCTACAAGAGACCCAGTACTTC. Its translation: CSAEPLQETQYF.